This is a list of T cell receptor beta chains from one sample in a study of shared clonotypes between healthy human individuals. Sequencing used immunoSEQ multiplex PCR; TCRdb keeps in-frame clones, though not all of them. The data hold approximately 980,000 clones, with roughly 72% observed a single time. Sequencing was performed on memory CD4+ T cells sorted from blood. Receptors originate from a man in his late teens or twenties in good health. Both conserved end residues are part of each CDR3. Fields, in order: CDR3 protein, CDR3 DNA, clone size, V gene, D gene, CDR3 length, J gene. D genes are given only for firm matches. Expanded clones get a size class; other rows say once, few or many, or leave the size out.

cdr3_aa: CASSLGGGPKNIQYF
cdr3_nt: TGTGCCAGCAGTTTAGGGGGGGGCCCCAAAAACATTCAGTACTTC
clone_size: .
v_call: TRBV28
d_call: .
cdr3_length: 15
j_call: TRBJ2-4

cdr3_aa: CASSPGTSGGTSTDTQYF
cdr3_nt: TGTGCCAGCTCACCCGGGACTAGCGGGGGGACTAGCACAGATACGCAGTATTTT
clone_size: .
v_call: TRBV18
d_call: TRBD2
cdr3_length: 18
j_call: TRBJ2-3

cdr3_aa: CAIAGTGVYEQYF
cdr3_nt: TGTGCCATCGCTGGGACAGGGGTCTACGAGCAGTACTTC
clone_size: .
v_call: TRBV10-3
d_call: TRBD1
cdr3_length: 13
j_call: TRBJ2-7

cdr3_aa: CASSQDMGDTQYF
cdr3_nt: TGCGCCAGCAGCCAAGATATGGGTGATACGCAGTATTTT
clone_size: few
v_call: TRBV4-1
d_call: .
cdr3_length: 13
j_call: TRBJ2-3

cdr3_aa: CASSLTQGGYTF
cdr3_nt: TGTGCCAGCAGCTTAACGCAGGGGGGCTACACCTTC
clone_size: .
v_call: TRBV7-9
d_call: .
cdr3_length: 12
j_call: TRBJ1-2

cdr3_aa: CASSRTGDTDTQYF
cdr3_nt: TGTGCCAGCAGCCGTACAGGGGACACAGATACGCAGTATTTT
clone_size: .
v_call: TRBV5-6
d_call: TRBD1
cdr3_length: 14
j_call: TRBJ2-3

cdr3_aa: CASSPQGNSNQPQHF
cdr3_nt: TGTGCCAGTAGTCCCCAGGGGAATAGCAATCAGCCCCAGCATTTT
clone_size: once
v_call: TRBV19
d_call: .
cdr3_length: 15
j_call: TRBJ1-5

cdr3_aa: CASSPPNTGELFF
cdr3_nt: TGTGCCAGCTCACCTCCGAACACCGGGGAGCTGTTTTTT
clone_size: few
v_call: TRBV18
d_call: .
cdr3_length: 13
j_call: TRBJ2-2

cdr3_aa: CASSEVGGGETQYF
cdr3_nt: TGTGCCAGCAGTGAAGTGGGCGGGGGGGAGACCCAGTACTTC
clone_size: .
v_call: TRBV6-1
d_call: TRBD2
cdr3_length: 14
j_call: TRBJ2-5

cdr3_aa: CASLGGKGTDTQYF
cdr3_nt: TGTGCCAGTCTCGGGGGTAAGGGCACAGATACGCAGTATTTT
clone_size: few
v_call: TRBV19
d_call: .
cdr3_length: 14
j_call: TRBJ2-3

cdr3_aa: CASSLGAMNQPQHF
cdr3_nt: TGTGCCAGCAGCTTAGGGGCGATGAATCAGCCCCAGCATTTT
clone_size: .
v_call: TRBV7-2
d_call: .
cdr3_length: 14
j_call: TRBJ1-5

cdr3_aa: CASSQERQGVTRDTEAFF
cdr3_nt: TGTGCCAGCAGCCAAGAGAGACAGGGCGTAACTAGGGACACTGAAGCTTTCTTT
clone_size: .
v_call: TRBV4-2
d_call: TRBD1
cdr3_length: 18
j_call: TRBJ1-1

cdr3_aa: CAWTPGVGSPLHF
cdr3_nt: TGTGCCTGGACGCCTGGGGTTGGATCACCCCTCCACTTT
clone_size: few
v_call: TRBV30
d_call: .
cdr3_length: 13
j_call: TRBJ1-6

cdr3_aa: CAWTRQGVEKTQYF
cdr3_nt: TGTGCCTGGACGCGGCAGGGGGTAGAGAAGACCCAGTACTTC
clone_size: .
v_call: TRBV30
d_call: TRBD1
cdr3_length: 14
j_call: TRBJ2-5

cdr3_aa: CASSLGLAEIQETQYF
cdr3_nt: TGCGCCAGCAGCTTGGGGCTAGCGGAGATCCAAGAGACCCAGTACTTC
clone_size: .
v_call: TRBV5-1
d_call: TRBD2
cdr3_length: 16
j_call: TRBJ2-5

cdr3_aa: CAINLRQLLGEQYF
cdr3_nt: TGTGCCATTAATCTGCGGCAGCTCCTCGGCGAGCAGTACTTC
clone_size: .
v_call: TRBV6-8
d_call: .
cdr3_length: 14
j_call: TRBJ2-7

cdr3_aa: CASSFLAGANTDTQYF
cdr3_nt: TGTGCCAGCAGCTTTCTAGCGGGGGCTAACACAGATACGCAGTATTTT
clone_size: few
v_call: TRBV11-2
d_call: TRBD2
cdr3_length: 16
j_call: TRBJ2-3

cdr3_aa: CASSLSGSIRETQYF
cdr3_nt: TGTGCCAGCAGCTTAAGCGGGAGTATTCGGGAGACCCAGTACTTC
clone_size: .
v_call: TRBV13
d_call: TRBD2
cdr3_length: 15
j_call: TRBJ2-5

cdr3_aa: CASSILWGAQPQHF
cdr3_nt: TGTGCCAGTAGTATATTGTGGGGGGCTCAGCCCCAGCATTTT
clone_size: .
v_call: TRBV19
d_call: .
cdr3_length: 14
j_call: TRBJ1-5

cdr3_aa: CASSSGRADQPQHF
cdr3_nt: TGTGCCAGCAGTTCGGGCAGGGCTGATCAGCCCCAGCATTTT
clone_size: .
v_call: TRBV27
d_call: .
cdr3_length: 14
j_call: TRBJ1-5

cdr3_aa: CASSWRDRPTGELFF
cdr3_nt: TGTGCCAGCAGTTGGAGGGACAGACCCACCGGGGAGCTGTTTTTT
clone_size: few
v_call: TRBV27
d_call: .
cdr3_length: 15
j_call: TRBJ2-2

cdr3_aa: CSHSGGYNEQFF
cdr3_nt: TGCAGCCATAGCGGGGGGTACAATGAGCAGTTCTTC
clone_size: .
v_call: TRBV29-1
d_call: TRBD2
cdr3_length: 12
j_call: TRBJ2-1

cdr3_aa: CASSLGPGQTIYGYTF
cdr3_nt: TGCGCCAGCAGCTTGGGACCCGGACAGACCATCTATGGCTACACCTTC
clone_size: .
v_call: TRBV5-1
d_call: .
cdr3_length: 16
j_call: TRBJ1-2

cdr3_aa: CASSGTGRAEAFF
cdr3_nt: TGCGCCAGCAGTGGGACAGGGAGGGCTGAAGCTTTCTTT
clone_size: .
v_call: TRBV10-1
d_call: TRBD1
cdr3_length: 13
j_call: TRBJ1-1

cdr3_aa: CAWRLSSNTGELFF
cdr3_nt: TGTGCCTGGAGACTTTCGTCTAACACCGGGGAGCTGTTTTTT
clone_size: .
v_call: TRBV30
d_call: .
cdr3_length: 14
j_call: TRBJ2-2

cdr3_aa: CASSPLALASNEQFF
cdr3_nt: TGTGCCAGCAGCCCACTGGCACTAGCGAGCAATGAGCAGTTCTTC
clone_size: once
v_call: TRBV11-2
d_call: TRBD2
cdr3_length: 15
j_call: TRBJ2-1

cdr3_aa: CASSLGDRGRNEQFF
cdr3_nt: TGCGCCAGCAGCTTGGGGGACAGGGGGCGCAATGAGCAGTTCTTC
clone_size: .
v_call: TRBV5-1
d_call: TRBD1
cdr3_length: 15
j_call: TRBJ2-1

cdr3_aa: CASSLEPVGGGYTF
cdr3_nt: TGTGCCAGCAGCTTAGAGCCCGTGGGGGGTGGCTACACCTTC
clone_size: .
v_call: TRBV7-2
d_call: .
cdr3_length: 14
j_call: TRBJ1-2

cdr3_aa: CASSPWGQAGAEQYF
cdr3_nt: TGTGCCAGTAGTCCATGGGGACAGGCGGGGGCCGAGCAGTACTTC
clone_size: .
v_call: TRBV19
d_call: .
cdr3_length: 15
j_call: TRBJ2-7

cdr3_aa: CASSLGGYTQYF
cdr3_nt: TGTGCCAGCAGCTTAGGCGGGTATACGCAGTATTTT
clone_size: .
v_call: TRBV7-2
d_call: .
cdr3_length: 12
j_call: TRBJ2-3

cdr3_aa: CASSMRRGPLNTEAFF
cdr3_nt: TGTGCCAGTAGTATGAGACGGGGTCCATTGAACACTGAAGCTTTCTTT
clone_size: many
v_call: TRBV19
d_call: .
cdr3_length: 16
j_call: TRBJ1-1

cdr3_aa: CASRDRPGVSNQPQHF
cdr3_nt: TGTGCCAGCCGAGATCGTCCAGGGGTTAGCAATCAGCCCCAGCATTTT
clone_size: .
v_call: TRBV27
d_call: .
cdr3_length: 16
j_call: TRBJ1-5

cdr3_aa: CASSLFDEQFF
cdr3_nt: TGTGCCAGCAGCTTATTTGATGAGCAGTTCTTC
clone_size: .
v_call: TRBV11-2
d_call: .
cdr3_length: 11
j_call: TRBJ2-1

cdr3_aa: CASRIAGDRRNTEAFF
cdr3_nt: TGTGCCAGTAGGATAGCGGGGGACAGACGGAACACTGAAGCTTTCTTT
clone_size: few
v_call: TRBV19
d_call: TRBD1
cdr3_length: 16
j_call: TRBJ1-1

cdr3_aa: CASSQGYPRDTGELFF
cdr3_nt: TGTGCCAGCAGCCAAGGGTATCCACGGGACACCGGGGAGCTGTTTTTT
clone_size: .
v_call: TRBV14
d_call: .
cdr3_length: 16
j_call: TRBJ2-2

cdr3_aa: CASSLGTAEFKSEQYF
cdr3_nt: TGTGCCAGCTCACTCGGGACTGCCGAATTTAAAAGCGAGCAGTACTTC
clone_size: few
v_call: TRBV18
d_call: .
cdr3_length: 16
j_call: TRBJ2-7

cdr3_aa: CAWSPGQGRQKLFF
cdr3_nt: TGTGCCTGGAGTCCGGGACAGGGGAGGCAAAAACTGTTTTTT
clone_size: .
v_call: TRBV30
d_call: TRBD1
cdr3_length: 14
j_call: TRBJ1-4

cdr3_aa: CASRRGVAYNEQFF
cdr3_nt: TGTGCCAGCCGGAGAGGGGTCGCCTACAATGAGCAGTTCTTC
clone_size: .
v_call: TRBV6-5
d_call: .
cdr3_length: 14
j_call: TRBJ2-1

cdr3_aa: CAVGGRFTEAFF
cdr3_nt: TGTGCCGTAGGAGGGAGATTCACTGAAGCTTTCTTT
clone_size: .
v_call: TRBV28
d_call: .
cdr3_length: 12
j_call: TRBJ1-1

cdr3_aa: CAWSLGGSGANVLTF
cdr3_nt: TGTGCCTGGAGCCTGGGGGGGTCTGGGGCCAACGTCCTGACTTTC
clone_size: .
v_call: TRBV30
d_call: TRBD2
cdr3_length: 15
j_call: TRBJ2-6

cdr3_aa: CASSRASEETQYF
cdr3_nt: TGCGCCAGCAGCCGAGCGAGCGAGGAGACCCAGTACTTC
clone_size: few
v_call: TRBV5-1
d_call: .
cdr3_length: 13
j_call: TRBJ2-5

cdr3_aa: CASRWERSYEQYF
cdr3_nt: TGTGCCAGCAGGTGGGAGCGATCCTACGAGCAGTACTTC
clone_size: .
v_call: TRBV2
d_call: .
cdr3_length: 13
j_call: TRBJ2-7

cdr3_aa: CASSAGAYEQYF
cdr3_nt: TGTGCCAGCAGTGCCGGCGCCTACGAGCAGTACTTC
clone_size: few
v_call: TRBV6-6
d_call: .
cdr3_length: 12
j_call: TRBJ2-7

cdr3_aa: CASSVVGLAGDEQFF
cdr3_nt: TGCGCCAGCAGTGTCGTCGGTCTAGCGGGAGATGAGCAGTTCTTC
clone_size: .
v_call: TRBV10-2
d_call: TRBD2
cdr3_length: 15
j_call: TRBJ2-1

cdr3_aa: CASSLARVAGSYQETQYF
cdr3_nt: TGTGCCAGCAGCTTAGCGCGAGTAGCGGGGTCGTACCAAGAGACCCAGTACTTC
clone_size: once
v_call: TRBV7-8
d_call: TRBD2
cdr3_length: 18
j_call: TRBJ2-5

cdr3_aa: CASSVAGRSTDTQYF
cdr3_nt: TGTGCCAGCAGCGTAGCGGGAAGGAGCACAGATACGCAGTATTTT
clone_size: .
v_call: TRBV9
d_call: .
cdr3_length: 15
j_call: TRBJ2-3